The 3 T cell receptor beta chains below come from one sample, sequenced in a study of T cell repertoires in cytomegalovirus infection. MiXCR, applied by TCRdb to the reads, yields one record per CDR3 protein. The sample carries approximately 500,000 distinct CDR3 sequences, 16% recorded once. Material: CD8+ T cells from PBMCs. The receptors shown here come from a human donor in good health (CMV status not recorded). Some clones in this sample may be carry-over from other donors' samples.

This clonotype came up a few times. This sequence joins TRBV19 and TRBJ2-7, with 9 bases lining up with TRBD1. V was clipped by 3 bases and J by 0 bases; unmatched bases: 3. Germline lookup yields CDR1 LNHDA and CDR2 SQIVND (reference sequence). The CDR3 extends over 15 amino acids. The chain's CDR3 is CASSMGTGISYEQYF. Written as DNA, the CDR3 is TGTGCCAGTAGTATGGGGACAGGGATCTCCTACGAGCAGTACTTC.

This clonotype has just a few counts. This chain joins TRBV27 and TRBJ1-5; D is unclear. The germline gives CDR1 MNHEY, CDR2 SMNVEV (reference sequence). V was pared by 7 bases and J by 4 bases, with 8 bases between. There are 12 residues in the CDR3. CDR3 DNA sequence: TGTGCCAGCAAGGAGGCTAATCAGCCCCAGCATTTT. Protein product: CASKEANQPQHF.

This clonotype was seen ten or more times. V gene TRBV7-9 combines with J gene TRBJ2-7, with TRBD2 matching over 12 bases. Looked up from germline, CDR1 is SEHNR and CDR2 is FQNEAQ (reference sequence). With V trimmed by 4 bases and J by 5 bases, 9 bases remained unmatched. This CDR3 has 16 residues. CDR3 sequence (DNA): TGTGCCAGCAGCTCCGCCCAGACTAGCGGGAGTGACGAGCAGTACTTC. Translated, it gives CASSSAQTSGSDEQYF.